The entry that follows covers one T cell receptor beta chain sequence. Its antigen is not identified. The data were taken from a study of shared clonotypes between healthy human individuals. CD45RO negativity and positive selection for CCR7 defined naive CD8 cells, a population that excluded terminally differentiated effector memory CD45RA+ cells. Whole-study findings and limits: Across several donors, naive CD4 shared 5% to 6.5%, naive CD8 more than 3%, memory CD4 approximately 2.5%, memory CD8 0.4%. Among donors, clonotype sharing was expected to be affected by sequencing depth.

The authors ran the assay at deep level. Genomic DNA of each subset was evenly split across several immunoSEQ plates. Some clones are missing from TCRdb's copy, which holds only in-frame ones; the method was immunoSEQ multiplex PCR. The sample lists about 2.2 million clones, over 85% seen once, with under 2% in the top ten. This CDR3 region has 14 residues. Trimming removed 4 bases from V and 5 bases from J, with 15 bases in between. Germline V gives CDR1 SGHNT, CDR2 YYREEE (reference sequence). The origin of this receptor is a man between 18 and 35 years old in good health. Some clones in this sample may be carry-over from other donors' samples. The sequencing input was naive CD8+ T cells from PBMCs. The gene calls are TRBV5-4 and TRBJ1-2; a weak D match, TRBD1 (5 bases). Here the CDR3 reads CASSQEGSGYGYTF. The CDR3 DNA follows: TGTGCCAGCAGCCAGGAGGGGTCGGGGTATGGCTACACCTTC.